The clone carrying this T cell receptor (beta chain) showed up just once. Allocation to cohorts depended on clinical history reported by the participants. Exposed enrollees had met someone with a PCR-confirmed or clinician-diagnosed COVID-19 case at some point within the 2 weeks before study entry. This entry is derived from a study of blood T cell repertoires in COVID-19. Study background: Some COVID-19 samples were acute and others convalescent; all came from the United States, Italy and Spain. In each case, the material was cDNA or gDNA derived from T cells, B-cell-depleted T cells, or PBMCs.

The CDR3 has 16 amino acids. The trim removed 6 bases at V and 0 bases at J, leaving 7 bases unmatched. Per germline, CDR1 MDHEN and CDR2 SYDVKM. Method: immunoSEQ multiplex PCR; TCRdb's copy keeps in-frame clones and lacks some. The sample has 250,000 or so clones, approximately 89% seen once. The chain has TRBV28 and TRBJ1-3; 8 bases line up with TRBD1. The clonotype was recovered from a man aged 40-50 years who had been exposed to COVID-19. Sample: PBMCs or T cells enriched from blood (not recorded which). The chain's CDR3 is CASSQRQGFSGNTIYF. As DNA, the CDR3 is TGTGCCAGCAGCCAAAGACAGGGGTTCTCTGGAAACACCATATATTTT. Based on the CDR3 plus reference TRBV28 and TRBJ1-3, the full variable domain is DVKVTQSSRYLVKRTGEKVFLECVQDMDHENMFWYRQDPGLGLRLIYFSYDVKMKEKGDIPEGYSVSREKKERFSLILESASTNQTSMYLCASSQRQGFSGNTIYFGEGSWLTVV.